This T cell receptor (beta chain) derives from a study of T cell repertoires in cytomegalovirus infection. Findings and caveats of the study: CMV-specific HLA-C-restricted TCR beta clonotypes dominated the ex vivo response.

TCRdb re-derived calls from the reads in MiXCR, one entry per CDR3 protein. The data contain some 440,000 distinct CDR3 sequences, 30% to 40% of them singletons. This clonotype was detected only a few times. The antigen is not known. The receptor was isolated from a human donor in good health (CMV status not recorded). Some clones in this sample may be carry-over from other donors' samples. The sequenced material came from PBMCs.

CDR3 region: CASSLGGKSTDTQYF. The CDR3 bases are TGTGCCAGCAGCTTGGGCGGAAAATCCACAGATACGCAGTATTTT. The V gene is TRBV5-4, the J gene TRBJ2-3, with D hard to call. Germline CDR1 is SGHNT and CDR2 is YYREEE (reference sequence). The CDR3 spans 15 residues. V was shortened by 0 bases and J by 2 bases, with 10 bases between the two germline ends.